These 16 T cell receptor beta chains share one sample of origin, sequenced in a study of T cell responses to AZD1222 COVID-19 vaccine. Profiled with immunoSEQ multiplex PCR; TCRdb holds only in-frame clones, not every one. Of over 120,000 clones listed, about 94% are singletons. This specimen consisted of peripheral blood, obtained on day 0 of AZD1222 vaccination. Receptors were obtained from an adult in good health.

The CDR3 loop reads CASSEGGVLNEQFF. The DNA of the CDR3 is TGTGCCAGTTCTGAGGGGGGAGTTTTGAATGAGCAGTTCTTC. This chain uses TRBV6-5 with TRBJ2-1; tentatively, D is TRBD1 or TRBD2 (6 bases each). This CDR3 is 14 amino acids long. The germline CDR1 and CDR2 sequences are MNHEY and SVGAGI. V lost 9 bases and J 7 bases, leaving 19 bases between the germline ends.

The gene calls are TRBV30 and TRBJ2-2; D gene unclear. The CDR3 is made up of 14 amino acids. Trimming stripped 4 bases from V and 0 bases from J, with 9 bases between. Germline values: CDR1 GTSNPN, CDR2 SVGIG (reference sequence). CDR3 in amino acids: CAWKGGSNTGELFF. Here the CDR3 DNA reads TGTGCCTGGAAGGGCGGTTCGAACACCGGGGAGCTGTTTTTT.

The rearrangement links TRBV5-4 to TRBJ2-6, with 9 bases fitting TRBD1. The trim removed 2 bases at V and 1 base at J, leaving 10 bases unmatched. Germline CDR1 is SGHNT and CDR2 is YYREEE (reference sequence). The CDR3 spans 19 residues. Here the CDR3 reads CASSLYSGQGSSGANVLTF. CDR3 nucleotide sequence: TGTGCCAGCAGCTTATACTCGGGACAGGGTTCATCTGGGGCCAACGTCCTGACTTTC.

The rearrangement joins TRBV30 to TRBJ1-4; unclear D gene. Trimming removed 3 bases at V and 4 bases at J, with 21 bases between. The CDR3 length is 17 residues. Germline CDR1 and CDR2: GTSNPN and SVGIG (reference sequence). The CDR3 loop is CAWSPWASVSDNEKLFF. Written as DNA, the CDR3 is TGTGCCTGGAGCCCTTGGGCATCGGTGAGCGATAATGAAAAACTGTTTTTT.

V usage is TRBV29-1 and J usage is TRBJ2-6; D is ambiguous. The CDR3 extends over 10 amino acids. CDR1 SQVTM and CDR2 ANQGSEA come from the germline V gene. V lost 5 bases and J lost 15, with 11 bases in between. CDR3 DNA: TGCAGCGTTCTCACGGTATACCTGACTTTC. Protein product: CSVLTVYLTF. Together with reference TRBV29-1 and TRBJ2-6, the CDR3 gives the full variable domain: SAVISQKPSRDICQRGTSLTIQCQVDSQVTMMFWYRQQPGQSLTLIATANQGSEATYESGFVIDKFPISRPNLTFSTLTVSNMSPEDSSIYLCSVLTVYLTFGAGSRLTVL.

This chain joins TRBV24-1 and TRBJ1-2; TRBD1 matches 7 bases. The CDR3 loop spans 13 amino acids. Losses at the gene ends were 4 bases for V and 6 bases for J; bases not matched to a gene: 4. Germline loops: CDR1 KGHDR, CDR2 SFDVKD. The CDR3 region has the DNA TGTGCCACCAGTGAGCAGGGGGGAAATGGCTACACCTTC. Residues: CATSEQGGNGYTF.

CDR3 region: CASSLKGQGSRSSYNEQFF. CDR3 nucleotide sequence: TGTGCCAGCAGTTTAAAAGGACAGGGATCCAGGAGCTCCTACAATGAGCAGTTCTTC. The chain recombines TRBV27 with TRBJ2-1, with 8 nucleotides matching TRBD1. Trimming at V came to 2 bases and at J to 0 bases, leaving 12 bases not matched to a gene. The CDR3 sequence is 19 residues long. Germline-derived CDR1 and CDR2 are MNHEY and SMNVEV (reference sequence).

V is TRBV7-7 and J is TRBJ2-1; the match to TRBD1 covers 9 bases. Germline trimming cut 5 bases from V and 2 bases from J; bases unmatched to any gene: 4. Germline V gene lookup returns CDR1 SSHAT and CDR2 FNYEAQ (reference sequence). CDR3 length: 15 amino acids. As DNA, the CDR3 is TGTGCCAGCAGCAAGGACAGGGGAACCTACAATGAGCAGTTCTTC. It is translated as CASSKDRGTYNEQFF.

On this clone itself: At the DNA level, this CDR3 is encoded by other sequences in the same sample as well. The rearrangement uses TRBV20-1 and TRBJ2-1; D is unresolved. The germline CDR1 and CDR2 sequences are DFQATT and SNEGSKA (reference sequence). The V end lost 1 base, the J end lost 8 bases, and 3 bases lay between the germline ends. The CDR3 covers 10 residues. The CDR3 here is CSARGDEQFF. CDR3 DNA: TGCAGTGCTAGAGGGGATGAGCAGTTCTTC.

The chain has TRBV9 and TRBJ2-2; D is unclear. The V gene lost 0 bases and the J gene lost 2 bases, with 8 bases spanning the gap. In germline, CDR1 is SGDLS, CDR2 YYNGEE. The CDR3 is 15 residues long. CDR3 amino acids: CASSVGPPNTGELFF. CDR3 bases: TGTGCCAGCAGCGTAGGGCCGCCTAACACCGGGGAGCTGTTTTTT.

This clone was seen once. The V gene is TRBV7-9, the J gene TRBJ2-2; the D gene is possibly TRBD2 (6 bases). V was pared by 5 bases and J by 1 base, with 11 bases between. Germline V gene sequence: CDR1 SEHNR, CDR2 FQNEAQ (reference sequence). This CDR3 contains 15 residues. CDR3 DNA: TGTGCCAGCAGCCACTCGGGGGAGAACACCGGGGAGCTGTTTTTT. Its protein is CASSHSGENTGELFF.

Comments on this clone: Other DNA sequences in this sample translate to the same CDR3. The chain joins TRBV4-1 to TRBJ1-1; D is undetermined. The CDR3 length is 11 residues. With 4 bases removed from V and 3 bases from J, the gap between germline ends came to 3 bases. Germline loops: CDR1 MGHRA, CDR2 YSYEKL. CDR3 sequence (DNA): TGCGCCAGCAGCCGAGACACTGAAGCTTTCTTT. It translates to CASSRDTEAFF.

The chain recombines TRBV6-5 with TRBJ2-1; 8 nucleotides line up with TRBD2. With V trimmed by 8 bases and J by 8 bases, 14 bases remained unmatched. The CDR3 contains 15 residues. The germline V gene encodes CDR1 MNHEY and CDR2 SVGAGI. CDR3 region: CASGPGLEARDEQFF. The DNA for the CDR3 is TGTGCCAGCGGTCCGGGACTAGAGGCTAGGGATGAGCAGTTCTTC.

The V call is TRBV9, the J call TRBJ2-3, with 9 bases matching TRBD2. Per the germline V gene, CDR1 is SGDLS and CDR2 is YYNGEE. V lost 0 bases and J lost 2; bases outside the gene matches: 4. The length of the CDR3 is 16 residues. The chain's CDR3 is CASSVGASGDTDTQYF. CDR3 sequence (DNA): TGTGCCAGCAGCGTAGGTGCTAGCGGGGACACAGATACGCAGTATTTT.

This chain uses TRBV6-2 or TRBV6-3 with TRBJ2-7; 12 bases are a match to TRBD2. This CDR3 contains 16 residues. Germline CDR1 is MNHEY and CDR2 is SVGEGT. The junction had 2 bases not matched to a gene; V was cut back by 2 bases and J by 0 bases. DNA of the CDR3: TGTGCCAGCAGTTACGGGACTAGCGGGCTCTCCTACGAGCAGTACTTC. This encodes CASSYGTSGLSYEQYF.

The V and J genes are TRBV3-1 (or the pseudogene TRBV3-2) and TRBJ1-6, with a tentative D call TRBD1 (5 bases). The CDR3 covers 15 residues. CDR1 and CDR2 (germline): LGHDT, YNNKEL (reference sequence). V lost 1 base to trimming and J lost 5 bases, with 9 bases between them. CDR3 sequence: CASSQGTGHNSPLHF. DNA of the CDR3: TGTGCCAGCAGCCAAGGTACAGGACATAATTCACCCCTCCACTTT.